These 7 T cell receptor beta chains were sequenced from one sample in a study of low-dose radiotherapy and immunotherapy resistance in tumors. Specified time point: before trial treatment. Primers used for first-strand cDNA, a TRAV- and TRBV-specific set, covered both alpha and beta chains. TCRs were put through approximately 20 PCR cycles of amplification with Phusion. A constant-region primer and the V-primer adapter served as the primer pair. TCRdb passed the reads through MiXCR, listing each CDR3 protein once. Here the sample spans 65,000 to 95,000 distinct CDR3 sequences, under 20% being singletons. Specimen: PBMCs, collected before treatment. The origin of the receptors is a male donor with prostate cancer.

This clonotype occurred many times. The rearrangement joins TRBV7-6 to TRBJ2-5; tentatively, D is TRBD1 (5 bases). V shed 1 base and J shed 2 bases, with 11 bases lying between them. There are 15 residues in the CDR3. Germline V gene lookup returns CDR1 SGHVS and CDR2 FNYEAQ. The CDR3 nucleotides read TGTGCCAGCAGCTTAGGCAGGGTAAAGCAAGAGACCCAGTACTTC. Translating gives CASSLGRVKQETQYF. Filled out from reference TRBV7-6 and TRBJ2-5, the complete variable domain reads GAGVSQSPRYKVTKRGQDVALRCDPISGHVSLYWYRQALGQGPEFLTYFNYEAQQDKSGLPNDRFSAERPEGSISTLTIQRTEQRDSAMYRCASSLGRVKQETQYFGPGTRLLVL.

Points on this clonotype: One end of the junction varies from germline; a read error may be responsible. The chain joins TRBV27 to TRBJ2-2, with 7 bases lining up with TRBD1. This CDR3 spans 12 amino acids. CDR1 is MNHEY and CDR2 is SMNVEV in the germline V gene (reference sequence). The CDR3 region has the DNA TGTGCCAGCAGTCCCCGGACAGGTCCTTGGGGTTTT. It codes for CASSPRTGPWGF.

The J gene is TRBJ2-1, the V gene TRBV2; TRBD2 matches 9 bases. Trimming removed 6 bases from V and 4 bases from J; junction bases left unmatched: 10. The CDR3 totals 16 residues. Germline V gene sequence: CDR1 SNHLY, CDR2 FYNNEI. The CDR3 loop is CASRASSGSLYNEQFF. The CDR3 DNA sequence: TGTGCCAGCAGGGCTAGTAGCGGGAGCCTTTACAATGAGCAGTTCTTC.

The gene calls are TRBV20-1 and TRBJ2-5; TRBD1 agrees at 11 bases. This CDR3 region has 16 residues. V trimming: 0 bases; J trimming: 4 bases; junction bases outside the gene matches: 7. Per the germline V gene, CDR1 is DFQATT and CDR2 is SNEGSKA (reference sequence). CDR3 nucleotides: TGCAGTGCTAGAGATCCGGGACAGGGGGAGTTAGAGACCCAGTACTTC. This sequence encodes CSARDPGQGELETQYF.

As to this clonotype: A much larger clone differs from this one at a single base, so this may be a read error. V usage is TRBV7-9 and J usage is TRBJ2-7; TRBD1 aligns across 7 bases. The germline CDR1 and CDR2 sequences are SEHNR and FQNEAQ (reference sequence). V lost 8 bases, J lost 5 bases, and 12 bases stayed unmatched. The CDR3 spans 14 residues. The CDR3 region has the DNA TGTGCCAGCGGCATGGACAGGAAAGGAAACGAGCAGTACTTC. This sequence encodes CASGMDRKGNEQYF.

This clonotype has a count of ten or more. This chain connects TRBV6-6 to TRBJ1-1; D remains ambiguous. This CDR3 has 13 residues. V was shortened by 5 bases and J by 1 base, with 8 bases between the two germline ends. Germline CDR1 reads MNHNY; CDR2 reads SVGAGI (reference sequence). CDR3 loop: CASSIQRNTEAFF. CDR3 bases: TGTGCCAGCAGTATACAACGGAACACTGAAGCTTTCTTT.

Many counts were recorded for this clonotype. The CDR3 protein is CASSWAAGETQYF. The CDR3, as DNA: TGTGCCAGCAGTTGGGCAGCTGGGGAGACCCAGTACTTC. The chain employs TRBV12-3 or TRBV12-4 and TRBJ2-5; D uncertain. The CDR3 covers 13 residues. Trimming cost V 4 bases and J 5 bases, with 11 bases left between them.